Listed here are 8 T cell receptor beta chains from one sample, sequenced in a study of control samples from healthy donors and cancer patients. TCRdb's table, derived via immunoSEQ multiplex PCR, lists solely in-frame clones and lacks some. The table includes 120,000 or so clones, more than 75% detected once. Material for sequencing was PBMCs. All receptors derive from a woman aged 55-69 years with lung cancer.

CDR3 DNA sequence: TGTGCCAGCAGTGTCCTAGGGGGGGATCAGCCCCAGCATTTT. This codes for CASSVLGGDQPQHF. V is TRBV2 and J is TRBJ1-5; perhaps TRBD1 as D (6 bases). The CDR3 has 14 residues. With 4 bases removed from V and 5 bases from J, the gap between germline ends came to 12 bases. Germline-derived CDR1 and CDR2 are SNHLY and FYNNEI.

The chain carries TRBV6-5 and TRBJ2-1; D possibly corresponds to TRBD1 (5 bases). The CDR3 runs to 13 residues. Trimming stripped 8 bases from V and 0 bases from J, with 8 bases between. Germline V gives CDR1 MNHEY, CDR2 SVGAGI. CDR3 amino acids: CASGARSYNEQFF. For the CDR3, the DNA is TGTGCCAGCGGGGCCCGCTCCTACAATGAGCAGTTCTTC.

The V and J genes are TRBV12-3 or TRBV12-4 and TRBJ1-2, with TRBD1 matching over 8 bases. This CDR3 is built from 12 residues. The junction had 5 bases not matched to a gene; V was cut back by 5 bases and J by 9 bases. The CDR3 loop is CASSPRDRSYTF. DNA for the CDR3: TGTGCCAGCAGTCCCAGGGACAGGAGCTACACCTTC.

The chain is built from TRBV7-2 and TRBJ2-5; 12 bases are a match to TRBD2. The germline CDR1 and CDR2 sequences are SGHTA and FQGNSA. After removal of 5 bases from V and 5 bases from J, the junction contained 9 bases not matched to a gene. The CDR3 consists of 16 residues. CDR3 DNA sequence: TGTGCCAGCAGCCCAGGACTAGCGGGGCCTTCGGAGACCCAGTACTTC. Residues: CASSPGLAGPSETQYF.

V usage is TRBV5-1 and J usage is TRBJ1-2; D call uncertain. This CDR3 has 16 residues. The V gene lost 2 bases and the J gene lost 1 base, with 15 bases spanning the gap. Germline V gene data show CDR1 as SGHRS and CDR2 as YFSETQ. Here the CDR3 reads CASSLPKGPINYGYTF. In DNA form, the CDR3 reads TGCGCCAGCAGCTTACCCAAGGGCCCTATTAACTATGGCTACACCTTC.

V usage is TRBV19 and J usage is TRBJ1-2, with TRBD1 matching over 7 bases. Germline values: CDR1 LNHDA, CDR2 SQIVND (reference sequence). There are 13 residues in the CDR3. The V segment lost 6 bases and the J segment 8 bases; nucleotides outside the gene matches: 9. In DNA form, the CDR3 reads TGTGCCAGTAGGACAGGGAACAAAGAGGGCTACACCTTC. Translated, it gives CASRTGNKEGYTF. The whole variable domain, filled in from reference TRBV19 and TRBJ1-2, reads DGGITQSPKYLFRKEGQNVTLSCEQNLNHDAMYWYRQDPGQGLRLIYYSQIVNDFQKGDIAEGYSVSREKKESFPLTVTSAQKNPTAFYLCASRTGNKEGYTFGSGTRLTVV.

With respect to this clone: Other DNA sequences in this sample translate to the same CDR3. The chain employs TRBV5-1 and TRBJ1-5; D possibly corresponds to TRBD1 (6 bases). The germline V and J ends were trimmed by 3 bases and 2 bases, with 9 bases remaining between them. The V gene's germline CDR1 is SGHRS and CDR2 YFSETQ. This CDR3 is 14 amino acids long. CDR3 in amino acids: CASSSGEGNQPQHF. CDR3 in DNA: TGCGCCAGCAGCTCAGGGGAGGGCAATCAGCCCCAGCATTTT.

This clone appeared a single time. The CDR3 coding sequence is TGTGCCACCAGCAGAGATCAGGGGAGTGCTGAAGCTTTCTTT. It codes for CATSRDQGSAEAFF. The chain combines TRBV15 with TRBJ1-1; weak D call: TRBD1 (6 bases). The CDR3 covers 14 residues. V dropped 0 bases and J dropped 6 bases, with 11 bases sitting between them. CDR1 is LNHNV and CDR2 is YYDKDF in the germline V gene (reference sequence).